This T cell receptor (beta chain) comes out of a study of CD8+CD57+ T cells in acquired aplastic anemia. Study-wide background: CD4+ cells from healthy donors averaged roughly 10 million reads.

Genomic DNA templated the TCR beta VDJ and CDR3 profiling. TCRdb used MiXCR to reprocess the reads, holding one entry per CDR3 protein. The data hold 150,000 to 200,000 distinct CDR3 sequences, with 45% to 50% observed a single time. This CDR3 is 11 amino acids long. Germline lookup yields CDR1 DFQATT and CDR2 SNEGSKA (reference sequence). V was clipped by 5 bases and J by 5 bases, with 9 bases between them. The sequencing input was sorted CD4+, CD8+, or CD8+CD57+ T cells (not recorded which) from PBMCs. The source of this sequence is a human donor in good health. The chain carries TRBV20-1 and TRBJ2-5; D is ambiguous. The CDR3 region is CSAAPGETQYF. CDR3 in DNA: TGCAGTGCTGCCCCCGGGGAGACCCAGTACTTC.